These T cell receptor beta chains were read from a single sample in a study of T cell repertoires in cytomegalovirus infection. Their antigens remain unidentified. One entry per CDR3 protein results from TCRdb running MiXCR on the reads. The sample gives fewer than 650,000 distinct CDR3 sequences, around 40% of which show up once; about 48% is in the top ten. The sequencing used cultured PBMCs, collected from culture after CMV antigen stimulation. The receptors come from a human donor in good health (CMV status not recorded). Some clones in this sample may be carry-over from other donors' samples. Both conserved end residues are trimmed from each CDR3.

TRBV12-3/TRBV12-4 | ASSRSAGETGELF
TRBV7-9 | ASSPPGGRAGGTQY
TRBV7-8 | ASSLALGKGADTEAF
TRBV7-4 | ASSVGTSGNYRTDTQY
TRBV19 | ASSISGRGVNYGYT
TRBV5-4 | ASSLDLLAGFTDTQY
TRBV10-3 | AISKTGTGGTEAF
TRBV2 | ASSQGPGYT
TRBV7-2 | ASSFSTRDEQF
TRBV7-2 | ASSLAGRGGRYGYT
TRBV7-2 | ASSPIQGGTEAF
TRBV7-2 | ASSLAGGDTIY
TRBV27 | ASSSTPPLLARRHNEQF
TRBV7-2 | ASSSSTNYNEQF
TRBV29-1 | SVQTGLYNTEAF
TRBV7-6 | ASSLVLEDTQY
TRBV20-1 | SAAGLAGGRGPDTQY
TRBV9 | ASSVAGDTEAF
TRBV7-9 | ASSLKDSGNTIY
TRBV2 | ASAGHYEQY
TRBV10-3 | AISESMASGGADTQY
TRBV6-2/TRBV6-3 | ASSLRSRGEQY
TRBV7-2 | ASSPARFSSGVQETQY
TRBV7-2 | ASSIDRDQETQY
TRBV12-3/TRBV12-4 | ASSPQGNIQY
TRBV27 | ASSLGLAHEQF
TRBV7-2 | ASSDASGGIEQF
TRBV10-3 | AISESTRTSGGSSYNEQF
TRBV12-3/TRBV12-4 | ASSPGDLTLGYT
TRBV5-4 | ASSLGSRGRQETQY
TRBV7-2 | ASSLVPSGYEQY